This TCR beta chain was recorded in a study of T-cell reconstitution after alpha-beta-depleted transplantation in children. Broader study findings: Expanded graft clones, several hundred of them, were reportedly the source of alpha-beta T cells about two months after transplant.

The CDR3 is made up of 17 amino acids. Trimming pared 0 bases from V and 4 bases from J, leaving 18 bases between. Per germline, CDR1 SEHNR and CDR2 FQNEAQ (reference sequence). The authors prepared the TCRbeta library with unique molecular identifiers. In TCRdb, the PCR reads were re-called with MiXCR into one record per CDR3 protein. Of under 750,000 distinct CDR3 sequences listed, around 23% are singletons. This clonotype has a count of ten or more. Its antigen is unidentified. The sequenced sample was PBMCs, mostly from graft donor cells, obtained 360 days after TCRalphabeta/CD19-depleted stem cell transplant. The rearrangement joins TRBV7-9 to TRBJ1-2; TRBD1 might be the D (5 bases). This sequence was found in a boy under two years old who had a stem cell transplant for acute myeloid leukemia, so the T cells may come from the graft donor. The CDR3 nucleotides are TGTGCCAGCAGCTTAGCGGAGCCGGGCACAAGGGGCTATGGCTACACCTTC. Its protein product is CASSLAEPGTRGYGYTF.